This note documents a single T cell receptor beta chain sequence. The antigen is not known. Trimming took off 3 bases at V and 5 bases at J, with 8 bases between the two ends. Per germline, CDR1 ENHRY and CDR2 SYGVKD. The length of the CDR3 is 13 residues. A 5'RACE template-switching step, the method used to make TCR cDNA, added a universal primer site and UMIs. TCRdb re-called the 5' RACE reads through MiXCR, storing one row per CDR3 protein. This table has under 600,000 distinct CDR3 sequences, around an eighth appearing once. The entry originates in a study of T cells after yellow fever vaccination. Study-level points and caveats: Secondary responses were weaker yet peaked faster, day 5 versus 15. Subsequent booster samples again held most clones from primary vaccination (96% CD4, 85% to 90% CD8).

This material consisted of PBMCs, taken on the day of the yellow fever booster vaccination. This chain uses TRBV10-3 with TRBJ2-1; D tentatively reads TRBD1 or TRBD2 (5 bases each). The source of this sequence is a man aged 30 to 45 who received the YFV17D yellow fever vaccine. Here the CDR3 reads CAISEVGDNEQFF. The CDR3 DNA follows: TGTGCCATCAGTGAAGTGGGGGACAATGAGCAGTTCTTC.